The rows below give T cell receptor beta chains drawn from one sample of a study of T cell responses to AZD1222 COVID-19 vaccine. TCRdb keeps only in-frame clones here, not all; method: immunoSEQ multiplex PCR. Here the sample spans some 150,000 clones, around 86% being singletons. Material: peripheral blood, obtained on day 0 of MenACWY control vaccination. The receptor source for this set is an adult in good health. Both conserved end residues are part of each CDR3. The order of the fields is V gene, D gene, clone size, J gene, CDR3 protein, CDR3 DNA. The D gene is left open where the match is weak. A row's size may be missing; if present it is once, few, many or a size class.

v_call: TRBV6-4; d_call: TRBD1; clone_size: once; j_call: TRBJ2-3; cdr3_aa: CASSDIGQGPDTQYF; cdr3_nt: TGTGCCAGCAGTGACATTGGACAGGGGCCAGATACGCAGTATTTT
v_call: TRBV5-5; d_call: -; clone_size: -; j_call: TRBJ2-2; cdr3_aa: CASSHGGTGELFF; cdr3_nt: TGTGCCAGCAGCCATGGAGGGACCGGGGAGCTGTTTTTT
v_call: TRBV5-6; d_call: -; clone_size: -; j_call: TRBJ2-5; cdr3_aa: CASSSMRTAYQETQYF; cdr3_nt: TGTGCCAGCAGCTCCATGAGGACAGCGTACCAAGAGACCCAGTACTTC
v_call: TRBV7-9; d_call: -; clone_size: -; j_call: TRBJ1-1; cdr3_aa: CASSFGGQRMNTEAFF; cdr3_nt: TGTGCCAGCAGCTTTGGGGGGCAACGGATGAACACTGAAGCTTTCTTT
v_call: TRBV10-3; d_call: -; clone_size: -; j_call: TRBJ1-2; cdr3_aa: CAISEAEVNYGYTF; cdr3_nt: TGTGCCATCAGTGAGGCAGAGGTGAACTATGGCTACACCTTC
v_call: TRBV29-1; d_call: -; clone_size: -; j_call: TRBJ1-1; cdr3_aa: CSVEGDYTEAFF; cdr3_nt: TGCAGCGTTGAGGGGGATTACACTGAAGCTTTCTTT
v_call: TRBV29-1; d_call: -; clone_size: -; j_call: TRBJ2-2; cdr3_aa: CSVPTEQGRSLIQTGELFF; cdr3_nt: TGCAGCGTTCCGACGGAACAGGGACGGTCCCTAATTCAAACCGGGGAGCTGTTTTTT
v_call: TRBV7-6; d_call: -; clone_size: -; j_call: TRBJ1-5; cdr3_aa: CASSLEAGDGYQPQHF; cdr3_nt: TGTGCCAGCAGCTTAGAGGCAGGGGATGGATATCAGCCCCAGCATTTT
v_call: TRBV5-1; d_call: TRBD1; clone_size: -; j_call: TRBJ1-1; cdr3_aa: CASRYGTEGTEAFF; cdr3_nt: TGCGCCAGCAGATACGGGACAGAAGGCACTGAAGCTTTCTTT
v_call: TRBV9; d_call: TRBD1; clone_size: once; j_call: TRBJ1-1; cdr3_aa: CASSPTGGLNTEAFF; cdr3_nt: TGTGCCAGCAGCCCTACAGGGGGATTGAACACTGAAGCTTTCTTT
v_call: TRBV6-5; d_call: TRBD1; clone_size: -; j_call: TRBJ2-1; cdr3_aa: CASSRTGDAYNEQFF; cdr3_nt: TGTGCCAGCAGTAGGACAGGGGATGCCTACAATGAGCAGTTCTTC
v_call: TRBV29-1; d_call: TRBD2; clone_size: once; j_call: TRBJ2-1; cdr3_aa: CSVPGTSGGSYNEQFF; cdr3_nt: TGCAGCGTCCCCGGGACTAGCGGGGGCTCCTACAATGAGCAGTTCTTC
v_call: TRBV5-6; d_call: -; clone_size: -; j_call: TRBJ1-6; cdr3_aa: CASSLLEYSGFSPLHF; cdr3_nt: TGTGCCAGCAGCTTGTTAGAGTATTCGGGGTTTTCACCCCTCCACTTT
v_call: TRBV5-1; d_call: TRBD1; clone_size: once; j_call: TRBJ2-3; cdr3_aa: CASSLGEGTGASDTQYF; cdr3_nt: TGCGCCAGCAGCTTGGGGGAAGGGACAGGGGCCTCAGATACGCAGTATTTT
v_call: TRBV7-2; d_call: TRBD1; clone_size: -; j_call: TRBJ1-5; cdr3_aa: CASSIYRGQPQHF; cdr3_nt: TGTGCCAGCAGCATCTACAGGGGACAGCCCCAGCATTTT
v_call: TRBV5-1; d_call: -; clone_size: -; j_call: TRBJ1-2; cdr3_aa: CASSLDVGGVYGYTF; cdr3_nt: TGCGCCAGCAGCTTGGACGTGGGAGGGGTCTATGGCTACACCTTC
v_call: TRBV11-2; d_call: -; clone_size: once; j_call: TRBJ2-3; cdr3_aa: CASSPSLGGITDTQYF; cdr3_nt: TGTGCCAGCAGCCCCTCCCTAGGGGGGATCACAGATACGCAGTATTTT
v_call: TRBV19; d_call: TRBD1; clone_size: -; j_call: TRBJ1-1; cdr3_aa: CAASSGTGFRSTEAFF; cdr3_nt: TGTGCCGCCTCCTCCGGGACAGGGTTCCGGAGCACTGAAGCTTTCTTT
v_call: TRBV27; d_call: TRBD2; clone_size: once; j_call: TRBJ2-2; cdr3_aa: CASSHRLAGGPTLTGELFF; cdr3_nt: TGTGCCAGCAGTCACCGACTAGCGGGGGGGCCCACGTTGACCGGGGAGCTGTTTTTT
v_call: TRBV28; d_call: TRBD2; clone_size: -; j_call: TRBJ2-3; cdr3_aa: CASSLAGGTDTQYF; cdr3_nt: TGTGCCAGCAGTTTAGCGGGGGGAACAGATACGCAGTATTTT
v_call: TRBV9; d_call: TRBD1; clone_size: -; j_call: TRBJ2-1; cdr3_aa: CASSESGTGGLSEQFF; cdr3_nt: TGTGCCAGCAGCGAGTCCGGGACAGGGGGCCTGAGTGAGCAGTTCTTC
v_call: TRBV3-1/TRBV3-2; d_call: -; clone_size: -; j_call: TRBJ2-2; cdr3_aa: CASSWAGSTGELFF; cdr3_nt: TGTGCCAGCAGTTGGGCGGGGAGTACCGGGGAGCTGTTTTTT
v_call: TRBV10-1; d_call: TRBD1; clone_size: -; j_call: TRBJ1-2; cdr3_aa: CARENRDSRNGYTF; cdr3_nt: TGCGCCAGAGAGAACCGGGACAGCAGGAATGGCTACACCTTC
v_call: TRBV19; d_call: -; clone_size: -; j_call: TRBJ2-4; cdr3_aa: CASSIDSGLSIQYF; cdr3_nt: TGTGCCAGTAGTATCGATTCGGGGCTTTCCATTCAGTACTTC
v_call: TRBV7-8; d_call: -; clone_size: -; j_call: TRBJ1-5; cdr3_aa: CASSFPSGQRQPQHF; cdr3_nt: TGTGCCAGCAGCTTCCCTTCAGGGCAACGACAGCCCCAGCATTTT
v_call: TRBV19; d_call: TRBD1; clone_size: -; j_call: TRBJ2-5; cdr3_aa: CASSGTGQETQYF; cdr3_nt: TGTGCCAGTAGCGGGACAGGACAAGAGACCCAGTACTTC
v_call: TRBV15; d_call: -; clone_size: -; j_call: TRBJ1-5; cdr3_aa: CATSRGFGPNQPQHF; cdr3_nt: TGTGCCACCAGCAGGGGATTTGGTCCGAATCAGCCCCAGCATTTT
v_call: TRBV19; d_call: -; clone_size: -; j_call: TRBJ1-5; cdr3_aa: CASSIGTETAQHF; cdr3_nt: TGTGCCAGTAGTATAGGTACGGAGACGGCCCAGCATTTT